These 32 T cell receptor beta chains were all obtained from the same sample, sequenced in a study of T cell changes during pregnancy in multiple sclerosis. Some clones are missing from TCRdb's copy, which holds only in-frame ones; the method was immunoSEQ multiplex PCR. This table holds around 43,000 clones, about 90% found once. The source was CD4+ T cells from peripheral blood mononuclear cells, collected before pregnancy. These receptors all come from a female donor with multiple sclerosis, enrolled in a pregnancy study.

This clone was detected once. In nucleotides, the CDR3 is TGTGCCAGTAGTATTTCCTACGACAGGGGGCTGTCCTATGGCTACACCTTC. Translated, it gives CASSISYDRGLSYGYTF. The genes are TRBV19 and TRBJ1-2; 10 positions agree with TRBD1. V shed 3 bases and J 4 bases; nucleotides not matched to a gene: 11. The CDR3 loop spans 17 amino acids. Germline CDR1 LNHDA, CDR2 SQIVND (reference sequence).

The chain has TRBV12-5 and TRBJ2-2; D may be TRBD1 (6 bases). This CDR3 spans 16 amino acids. Germline CDR1 reads LGHNT; CDR2 reads FRNRAP. V shed 5 bases and J shed 2 bases, with 15 bases lying between them. CDR3 DNA sequence: TGTGCTAGTGGTCCCCGGGGACACTTAAACACCGGGGAGCTGTTTTTT. This encodes CASGPRGHLNTGELFF.

The V gene is TRBV6-6, the J gene TRBJ1-1; D is possibly TRBD1 (6 bases). Germline lookup yields CDR1 MNHNY and CDR2 SVGAGI (reference sequence). The ends were cut back, 4 bases at V and 5 bases at J, with 14 bases in the middle. The CDR3 has 14 residues. The CDR3 sequence is CASSLERGRTEAFF. Written as DNA, the CDR3 is TGTGCCAGCAGTTTGGAGAGGGGGAGAACTGAAGCTTTCTTT.

The CDR3 coding sequence is TGTGCCAGCAGCGGACTAGCGGGAGGTGAGGCCCAGTACTTC. Amino acids: CASSGLAGGEAQYF. The chain recombines TRBV9 with TRBJ2-5; 13 nucleotides match TRBD2. This CDR3 has 14 residues. V was pared by 3 bases and J by 9 bases, with 5 bases of the junction left unmatched. Germline V gene lookup returns CDR1 SGDLS and CDR2 YYNGEE.

This clone was found a few times. The chain couples TRBV12-5 to TRBJ1-1, with 9 bases lining up with TRBD1. Germline values: CDR1 LGHNT, CDR2 FRNRAP. After removal of 9 bases from V and 3 bases from J, the junction contained 8 bases not matched to a gene. This CDR3 is 14 amino acids long. CDR3 loop: CASRRWTGDTEAFF. As DNA, the CDR3 is TGTGCTAGCCGGCGATGGACAGGGGACACTGAAGCTTTCTTT.

The V and J genes are TRBV7-9 and TRBJ1-2; D not resolved. Germline V gene sequence: CDR1 SEHNR, CDR2 FQNEAQ (reference sequence). This CDR3 has 15 amino acids. V lost 5 bases, J lost 5 bases, and 18 bases lay in between. CDR3 residues: CASSTHQNNMYGYTF. CDR3 in DNA: TGTGCCAGCAGCACCCACCAAAATAACATGTATGGCTACACCTTC. Variable domain in full (rest from reference TRBV7-9 and TRBJ1-2): DTGVSQNPRHKITKRGQNVTFRCDPISEHNRLYWYRQTLGQGPEFLTYFQNEAQLEKSRLLSDRFSAERPKGSFSTLEIQRTEQGDSAMYLCASSTHQNNMYGYTFGSGTRLTVV.

In its sample, this clone was seen once. The chain recombines TRBV4-2 with TRBJ2-1; 7 nucleotides agree with TRBD2. This CDR3 has 15 amino acids. J was trimmed by 6 bases and V by 4 bases; bases with no gene match: 9. CDR1 is LGHNA and CDR2 is YNFKEQ in the germline V gene. In DNA form, the CDR3 reads TGTGCCAGCAGCCCCCACGACGGGGAGGGCAATGAGCAGTTCTTC. Its protein product is CASSPHDGEGNEQFF.

The V gene is TRBV6-1, the J gene TRBJ2-5; D may be TRBD2 (5 bases). The J call may be faulty, since TRBJ2-7 better matches the DNA end. The germline V gene has CDR1 MNHNS and CDR2 SASEGT. The CDR3 sequence is 14 residues long. The CDR3 nucleotides are TGTGCCAGCAGTGTTGAGGGAATTTCCTACGAGCAGTACTTC. Its translation: CASSVEGISYEQYF.

The chain uses TRBV18 and TRBJ2-3; the D gene is possibly TRBD2 (6 bases). CDR1 is KGHSH and CDR2 is LQKENI in the germline V gene. The CDR3 spans 16 residues. V lost 6 bases and J lost 3, with 19 bases in between. In nucleotides, the CDR3 is TGTGCCAGCTCCCCGGTTCGGGGAGGTGGTACAGATACGCAGTATTTT. Encoded protein: CASSPVRGGGTDTQYF.

This rearrangement joins TRBV28 to TRBJ1-1, with D maybe TRBD1 (5 bases). This CDR3 spans 13 amino acids. Deletions cut 9 bases from V and 0 bases from J, with 11 bases between. In germline, CDR1 is MDHEN, CDR2 SYDVKM. CDR3 region: CASTGGMNTEAFF. CDR3 bases: TGTGCCAGTACCGGGGGTATGAACACTGAAGCTTTCTTT.

J is TRBJ2-7 and V is TRBV2, with TRBD2 matching 10 bases. Losses at the gene ends were 7 bases for V and 6 bases for J; bases not matched to a gene: 6. Germline V gene lookup returns CDR1 SNHLY and CDR2 FYNNEI. The CDR3 length is 13 residues. The CDR3 loop reads CASNLAGAVEQYF. CDR3 coding DNA: TGTGCCAGCAACCTAGCGGGAGCGGTCGAGCAGTACTTC.

This clone was picked up a small number of times. The J gene is TRBJ1-1, the V gene TRBV29-1; unclear D gene. CDR3 length: 10 amino acids. CDR1 SQVTM and CDR2 ANQGSEA come from the germline V gene. Trimming removed 6 bases from V and 6 bases from J, with 8 bases in between. CDR3 sequence reads: CSVVTAEAFF. The CDR3 nucleotides read TGCAGCGTCGTTACAGCTGAAGCTTTCTTT.

The chain has TRBV18 and TRBJ1-2; D is unresolved. Trimming removed 3 bases at V and 0 bases at J, with 11 bases between. CDR1 is KGHSH, CDR2 LQKENI, per germline. This CDR3 spans 15 amino acids. This CDR3 reads CASSPMESSNYGYTF. As DNA, the CDR3 is TGTGCCAGCTCACCGATGGAGTCCTCTAACTATGGCTACACCTTC. The entire variable domain, with the rest obtained from reference TRBV18 and TRBJ1-2, is as follows: NAGVMQNPRHLVRRRGQEARLRCSPMKGHSHVYWYRQLPEEGLKFMVYLQKENIIDESGMPKERFSAEFPKEGPSILRIQQVVRGDSAAYFCASSPMESSNYGYTFGSGTRLTVV.

This chain joins TRBV4-1 and TRBJ2-3, with 9 bases aligning to TRBD1. Germline lookup yields CDR1 MGHRA and CDR2 YSYEKL. CDR3 size: 15 residues. V trimming: 4 bases; J trimming: 3 bases; junction bases outside the gene matches: 5. The CDR3 sequence: CASSLTGGGTDTQYF. The CDR3 DNA reads as TGCGCCAGCAGCCTGACAGGGGGTGGGACAGATACGCAGTATTTT.

This chain links TRBV18 with TRBJ2-2; 12 bases fit TRBD2. Germline V gene sequence: CDR1 KGHSH, CDR2 LQKENI. There are 19 residues in the CDR3. The trim removed 5 bases at V and 2 bases at J, leaving 12 bases unmatched. The CDR3 is CASSSLPTSGRGNTGELFF. CDR3 bases: TGTGCCAGCTCATCCCTACCGACTAGCGGGAGAGGTAACACCGGGGAGCTGTTTTTT.

This chain joins TRBV6-6 and TRBJ2-4, with D unclear. From germline, CDR1 is MNHNY and CDR2 SVGAGI (reference sequence). The CDR3 is 12 residues long. The germline V and J ends were trimmed by 2 bases and 6 bases, with 5 bases remaining between them. CDR3 bases: TGTGCCAGCAGTTACCGAGTAAACATTCAGTACTTC. As protein: CASSYRVNIQYF.

This rearrangement joins TRBV7-9 to TRBJ1-1, with a tentative D call TRBD1 (6 bases). The CDR3 is 15 residues long. The germline gives CDR1 SEHNR, CDR2 FQNEAQ (reference sequence). V was cut by 1 base and J by 1 base, with 10 bases left in between. CDR3 region: CASSLDQGRNTEAFF. CDR3 sequence (DNA): TGTGCCAGCAGCTTAGATCAGGGGAGGAACACTGAAGCTTTCTTT.

The V and J genes are TRBV2 and TRBJ1-2; 7 positions agree with TRBD1. The J segment lost 6 bases and the V segment lost 6 bases, leaving 4 bases of the junction unmatched. The CDR3 covers 12 residues. CDR1 SNHLY and CDR2 FYNNEI come from the germline V gene. The CDR3 loop reads CASSGDSDGYTF. DNA of the CDR3: TGTGCCAGCAGCGGGGACAGCGATGGCTACACCTTC.

The V gene is TRBV29-1, the J gene TRBJ2-2, with TRBD2 identical over 10 bases. This CDR3 is built from 17 residues. Germline V lookup: CDR1 SQVTM, CDR2 ANQGSEA. The ends lost 4 bases at V and 3 bases at J; junction bases unmatched: 11. CDR3 in amino acids: CSVGASGSFGDTGELFF. The CDR3, as DNA: TGCAGCGTTGGGGCTAGCGGGAGTTTCGGCGACACCGGGGAGCTGTTTTTT.

V is TRBV5-1 and J is TRBJ1-2, with 11 bases matching TRBD1. V was pared by 4 bases and J by 3 bases, with 5 bases of the junction left unmatched. This CDR3 is 15 amino acids long. Looked up from germline, CDR1 is SGHRS and CDR2 is YFSETQ. CDR3 coding DNA: TGCGCCAGCAGCACCGGACAGGGGGCCTACTATGGCTACACCTTC. This translates into CASSTGQGAYYGYTF.

The V gene is TRBV4-2, the J gene TRBJ2-2; no firm D call. The length of the CDR3 is 14 residues. V was pared by 2 bases and J by 5 bases, with 9 bases between. The germline V gene encodes CDR1 LGHNA and CDR2 YNFKEQ. For the CDR3, the DNA is TGTGCCAGCAGCCAAAATGCGGCGACCGGGGAGCTGTTTTTT. Protein: CASSQNAATGELFF.

The chain links TRBV10-3 to TRBJ2-1; 14 positions agree with TRBD2. The CDR3 runs to 12 residues. The V and J ends lost 11 bases and 10 bases, in that order; junction bases with no gene match: 4. Germline V gene data show CDR1 as ENHRY and CDR2 as SYGVKD. The CDR3 is CAGTSGSGEQFF. As DNA, the CDR3 is TGTGCCGGGACTAGCGGGAGTGGCGAGCAGTTCTTC.

Concerning this clone: Sequence at one end of the junction differs from germline and may be a read error. V is TRBV11-2 and J is TRBJ2-3, with TRBD2 identical over 7 bases. The CDR3 length is 15 residues. Per the germline V gene, CDR1 is SGHAT and CDR2 is FQNNGV. The DNA for the CDR3 is TGTGCCAGCAGCTCCTACTCGACTAGCACGGATACGCAGTATTTT. It codes for CASSSYSTSTDTQYF.

V is TRBV6-1 and J is TRBJ1-4; D remains unclear. CDR3 length equals 16 residues. Trimming removed 3 bases from V and 8 bases from J, with 19 bases in between. Looked up from germline, CDR1 is MNHNS and CDR2 is SASEGT. The CDR3 here is CASSETPGRRGEKLFF. The DNA for the CDR3 is TGTGCCAGCAGTGAGACCCCCGGGAGAAGAGGGGAAAAACTGTTTTTT.

The chain recombines TRBV18 with TRBJ2-6; possible D gene TRBD1, 6 bases. V was shortened by 2 bases and J by 1 base, with 9 bases between the two germline ends. CDR3 length equals 16 residues. Germline V gene sequence: CDR1 KGHSH, CDR2 LQKENI. The CDR3: CASSPLQGSGANVLTF. The DNA for the CDR3 is TGTGCCAGCTCACCATTACAGGGATCTGGGGCCAACGTCCTGACTTTC.

The chain combines TRBV19 with TRBJ1-5, with 9 nucleotides matching TRBD1. Germline V CDR1 and CDR2: LNHDA, SQIVND (reference sequence). The ends lost 4 bases at V and 6 bases at J; junction bases unmatched: 4. This CDR3 spans 14 amino acids. CDR3 protein: CASSNYRGPQPQHF. The CDR3, as DNA: TGTGCCAGTAGTAACTACAGGGGGCCTCAGCCCCAGCATTTT.

The genes are TRBV14 and TRBJ2-1, with TRBD2 matching 10 bases. The V gene's germline CDR1 is SGHDN and CDR2 FVKESK. With 5 bases clipped from V and 8 bases from J, the junction kept 9 bases outside the gene matches. This CDR3 spans 15 amino acids. CDR3 coding DNA: TGTGCCAGCAGCTCACTAGCGGGATTATACGATGAGCAGTTCTTC. It codes for CASSSLAGLYDEQFF.

This chain uses TRBV18 with TRBJ2-2; TRBD1 matches at 9 bases. Trimming cost V 4 bases and J 2 bases; bases outside gene matches: 8. The CDR3 covers 17 residues. The germline V gene encodes CDR1 KGHSH and CDR2 LQKENI. The CDR3 sequence is CASSLLRDRVNTGELFF. The CDR3 nucleotides read TGTGCCAGCTCACTCCTCCGGGACAGGGTAAACACCGGGGAGCTGTTTTTT. Full variable domain (missing parts from reference TRBV18 and TRBJ2-2): NAGVMQNPRHLVRRRGQEARLRCSPMKGHSHVYWYRQLPEEGLKFMVYLQKENIIDESGMPKERFSAEFPKEGPSILRIQQVVRGDSAAYFCASSLLRDRVNTGELFFGEGSRLTVL.

The CDR3 loop is CASSLDLGPPGDTQYF. The CDR3 DNA is TGTGCCAGCAGCTTAGATTTGGGCCCCCCGGGGGATACGCAGTATTTT. The chain couples TRBV11-3 to TRBJ2-3; a possible D gene is TRBD2 (5 bases). Trimming left V 0 bases short and J 6 bases short, with 16 bases between. The CDR3 consists of 16 residues. Per germline, CDR1 SGHNT and CDR2 YENEEA. Using reference TRBV11-3 and TRBJ2-3 for the parts outside the CDR3, the full variable domain is EAGVVQSPRYKIIEKKQPVAFWCNPISGHNTLYWYLQNLGQGPELLIRYENEEAVDDSQLPKDRFSAERLKGVDSTLKIQPAELGDSAVYLCASSLDLGPPGDTQYFGPGTRLTVL.

This clone was counted a single time. This rearrangement joins TRBV5-4 to TRBJ2-1; 10 bases align to TRBD2. Germline trimming cut 4 bases from V and 8 bases from J; bases unmatched to any gene: 12. The CDR3 contains 16 residues. Germline loops: CDR1 SGHNT, CDR2 YYREEE (reference sequence). CDR3 in DNA: TGTGCCAGCAGCGGGCAGACTAGCGGGTCGAGGGATGAGCAGTTCTTC. Translation: CASSGQTSGSRDEQFF.

The rearrangement joins TRBV6-5 to TRBJ1-2; TRBD1 matches at 7 bases. CDR3 size: 14 residues. Trimming removed 5 bases from V and 3 bases from J; junction bases left unmatched: 6. Germline lookup yields CDR1 MNHEY and CDR2 SVGAGI. CDR3 amino acids: CASSNRDRYYGYTF. CDR3 nucleotides: TGTGCCAGCAGTAACCGGGACAGATACTATGGCTACACCTTC.

The chain recombines TRBV18 with TRBJ2-7, with 10 bases aligning to TRBD2. V was clipped by 4 bases and J by 0 bases; unmatched bases: 18. CDR3 size: 20 residues. Germline CDR1 and CDR2: KGHSH and LQKENI. The DNA of the CDR3 is TGTGCCAGCTCACTAATAAGGTCTAGCGGGAGTGCACCGATCTCCTACGAGCAGTACTTC. It yields the protein CASSLIRSSGSAPISYEQYF.